This T cell receptor beta chain was sequenced for a study of blood T cells in healthy people across ages. With a J-beta primer mix and a sample-barcoded 5' primer, a second PCR ran 7 to 11 cycles. TCRdb re-called the 5' RACE reads through MiXCR, storing one row per CDR3 protein. Of roughly 730,000 distinct CDR3 sequences in the sample, approximately 53% are singletons; the top ten hold roughly 26%. Germline lookup yields CDR1 LGHDT and CDR2 YNNKEL (reference sequence). This CDR3 contains 19 residues. Trimming removed 1 base at V and 0 bases at J, with 16 bases between. J is TRBJ2-6 and V is TRBV3-1; TRBD1 is a possible D gene (5 bases). The specimen was blood. This TCR was recovered from a man in his forties in good health. CDR3: CASSQVRLTAISGANVLTF. CDR3 coding DNA: TGTGCCAGCAGCCAAGTGCGACTGACAGCTATCTCTGGGGCCAACGTCCTGACTTTC.